This TCR beta chain originates from a study of blood T cells in healthy people across ages. Study-wide results and limits: Unsorted PBMCs ruled out conclusive naive versus antigen-experienced comparison.

Donors were healthy Caucasian individuals from Russia aged roughly 6 to 95. Isolating PBMCs gave at least 6.5 million of these cells per sample. Using a J-beta primer mix together with a sample-barcoded 5' primer, a second PCR was run for 7 to 11 cycles. TCRdb reprocessed the 5' RACE reads with MiXCR, giving one entry per CDR3 protein. The sample yields around 2 million distinct CDR3 sequences, about 39% seen once. Germline CDR1 and CDR2: SEHNR and FQNEAQ (reference sequence). This CDR3 is built from 14 residues. Trimming cost V 3 bases and J 3 bases, with 10 bases left between them. This clonotype was observed a handful of times. Its antigen is not known.

This chain connects TRBV7-9 to TRBJ2-3; the D is unclear. Source material: blood. This clonotype originated in a human donor in good health. The CDR3, as DNA: TGTGCCAGCAGCTTCGAGCGTACAACAGATACGCAGTATTTT. It translates to CASSFERTTDTQYF.